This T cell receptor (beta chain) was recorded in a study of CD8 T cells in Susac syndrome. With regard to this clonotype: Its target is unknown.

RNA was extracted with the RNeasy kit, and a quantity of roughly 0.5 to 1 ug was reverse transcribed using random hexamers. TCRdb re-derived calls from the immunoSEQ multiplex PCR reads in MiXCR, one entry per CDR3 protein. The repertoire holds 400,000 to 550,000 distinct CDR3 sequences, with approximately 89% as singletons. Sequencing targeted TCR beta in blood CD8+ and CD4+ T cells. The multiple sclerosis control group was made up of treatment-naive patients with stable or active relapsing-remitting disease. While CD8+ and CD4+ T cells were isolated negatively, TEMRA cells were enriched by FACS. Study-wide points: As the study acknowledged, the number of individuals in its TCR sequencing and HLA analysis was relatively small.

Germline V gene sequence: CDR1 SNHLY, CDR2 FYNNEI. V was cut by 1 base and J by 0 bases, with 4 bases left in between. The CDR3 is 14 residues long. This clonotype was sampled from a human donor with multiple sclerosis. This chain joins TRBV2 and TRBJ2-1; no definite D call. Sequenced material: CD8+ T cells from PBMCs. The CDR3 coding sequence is TGTGCCAGCAGTGAAGGGGGCTCCTACAATGAGCAGTTCTTC. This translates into CASSEGGSYNEQFF.